These T cell receptor beta chains were read from a single sample in a study of patients and donors after allogeneic stem cell transplantation. Using its own MiXCR run on the RT-PCR reads, TCRdb lists one record per CDR3 protein. The table shows 150,000 to 200,000 distinct CDR3 sequences, with roughly 22% occurring only once. The sample taken for sequencing was blood, either unsorted or a sorted T cell fraction (not recorded which). The receptors here all came from a human donor who was either an allogeneic HSCT recipient or a stem cell or donor lymphocyte infusion donor (not recorded which). It is not recorded whose cells these are; they may come from a transplant donor. The CDR3 runs from the conserved cysteine through the conserved F or W. A D gene is named only where the DNA matches it firmly. Only part of the rows carry a size: once, few, many, or a class if the clone is expanded.

-	TRBV12-3/TRBV12-4	TRBJ2-3	TRBD2	TGTGCCAGCAGTTTATGGCTAGCGGGAGGGTATACGCAGTATTTT	CASSLWLAGGYTQYF
few	TRBV4-1	TRBJ2-3	-	TGCGCCAGCAGCCAAGCACCGAGCACAGATACGCAGTATTTT	CASSQAPSTDTQYF
few	TRBV18	TRBJ2-7	-	TGTGCCAGCTCTAGCGTCTTTTACGAGCAGTACTTC	CASSSVFYEQYF
few	TRBV24-1	TRBJ1-5	TRBD1	TGTGCCACCAGTGCTGGTCCCGTAGACAGGGAAGGCAATCAGCCCCAGCATTTT	CATSAGPVDREGNQPQHF
-	TRBV20-1	TRBJ1-1	-	TGCAGTGCTAGAGTGACGCAGAACACTGAAGCTTTCTTT	CSARVTQNTEAFF
-	TRBV6-5	TRBJ1-1	-	TGTGCCAGCAGTTACTTCGGAGACACTGAAGCTTTCTTT	CASSYFGDTEAFF
-	TRBV20-1	TRBJ1-5	-	TGCAGTGCTAGAGGAGCGGGGGGCCAGCATTTT	CSARGAGGQHF
-	TRBV12-3/TRBV12-4	TRBJ2-1	-	TGTGCCAGTCGTCGGCAGGGGTCCTACAATGAGCAGTTCTTC	CASRRQGSYNEQFF
-	TRBV7-3	TRBJ2-5	TRBD2	TGTGCCAGCAGCTTAGGTCCCCCGGGAGGGACCCAGTACTTC	CASSLGPPGGTQYF
few	TRBV5-1	TRBJ1-1	-	TGCGCCAGCAGCTTGTTAAGGGACGCTGAAGCTTTCTTT	CASSLLRDAEAFF
few	TRBV20-1	TRBJ2-1	TRBD2	TGCAGTGCTACTAGCGGGGGTTACAATGAGCAGTTCTTC	CSATSGGYNEQFF
few	TRBV20-1	TRBJ2-1	TRBD2	TGCAGTGCTAGATCGCGGGAGGCCCTCAACAATGAGCAGTTCTTC	CSARSREALNNEQFF
-	TRBV7-2	TRBJ1-2	TRBD1	TGTGCCAGCAGCTTGACCGGGACAGGCGGCGGCTACACCTTC	CASSLTGTGGGYTF
few	TRBV5-1	TRBJ1-1	-	TGCGCCAGCAGCTTACCCTCGGGTCCGATGAACACTGAAGCTTTCTTT	CASSLPSGPMNTEAFF
-	TRBV12-3/TRBV12-4	TRBJ1-1	-	TGTGCCAGCAGAAGGGGGTCTATGAACACTGAAGCTTTCTTT	CASRRGSMNTEAFF
few	TRBV7-2	TRBJ1-3	-	TGTGCCAGCAGACGACCCGACTCTGGAAACACCATATATTTT	CASRRPDSGNTIYF
many	TRBV7-2	TRBJ1-5	-	TGTGCCAGCAGCACCGACGGACCTGTTAGCAATCAGCCCCAGCATTTT	CASSTDGPVSNQPQHF
few	TRBV20-1	TRBJ1-5	TRBD1	TGCAGTGCTGAAGACAGGGCGAAAAGCAATCAGCCCCAGCATTTT	CSAEDRAKSNQPQHF
-	TRBV7-9	TRBJ2-1	TRBD1	TGTGCCAGCAGCCCACTTCAAGGGGACAGGTACAATGAGCAGTTCTTC	CASSPLQGDRYNEQFF
-	TRBV9	TRBJ2-7	-	TGTGCCAGCAGCGTACTGGGACACCCCTCCTACGAGCAGTACTTC	CASSVLGHPSYEQYF
-	TRBV20-1	TRBJ1-1	-	TGCAGTGCAATCGGGACACCGAACGTTAACACTGAAGCTTTCTTT	CSAIGTPNVNTEAFF
many	TRBV20-1	TRBJ1-5	TRBD1	TGCAGTGCTAGAGATCCACAGGGGCCAAGATTTGACCAGCCCCAGCATTTT	CSARDPQGPRFDQPQHF
-	TRBV29-1	TRBJ1-2	-	TGCAGCGTGCCCCCAGGGACCTATGGCTACACCTTC	CSVPPGTYGYTF
once	TRBV5-1	TRBJ2-7	-	TGCGCCAGCAGCTTGGCCGGGGCCCCGGGATCCTACGAGCAGTACTTC	CASSLAGAPGSYEQYF
few	TRBV29-1	TRBJ2-1	TRBD1	TGCAGCGTTGTGGGTTACCTTGGGACAGCCGCCTACAATGAGCAGTTCTTC	CSVVGYLGTAAYNEQFF
-	TRBV4-2	TRBJ2-7	TRBD1	TGTGCCAGCAGCCGCCTGGGGACAGGGAGCTCCTACGAGCAGTACTTC	CASSRLGTGSSYEQYF
-	TRBV19	TRBJ2-7	-	TGTGCCAGTAGTGATCGAGGATCCGAGCAGTACTTC	CASSDRGSEQYF